One sample yielded the 7 T cell receptor beta chains listed below, sequenced in a study of OX40 agonist ivuxolimab in advanced cancers. The protocol was immunoSEQ multiplex PCR, while the TCRdb copy is restricted to in-frame clones and leaves out a portion. Among 63,000 or so clones listed, less than 90% were seen once. Material: CD4+ or CD8+ T cells sorted from blood, obtained in a trial of the OX40 agonist ivuxolimab. The receptors shown here come from an adult with an advanced solid tumor such as melanoma, head and neck, liver or kidney cancer.

The chain employs TRBV6-5 and TRBJ2-2, with D possibly being TRBD2 (6 bases). This CDR3 is built from 13 residues. V lost 8 bases to trimming and J lost 0 bases, with 7 bases between them. The germline CDR1 and CDR2 sequences are MNHEY and SVGAGI. This chain's CDR3 is CASRLANTGELFF. As DNA, the CDR3 is TGTGCCAGCCGACTAGCGAACACCGGGGAGCTGTTTTTT.

This clone has only a few counts. The chain recombines TRBV7-9 with TRBJ1-2, with 10 nucleotides matching TRBD1. The germline V gene has CDR1 SEHNR and CDR2 FQNEAQ (reference sequence). V shed 1 base, J shed 4 bases, and the junction held 3 bases outside the gene matches. This CDR3 has 15 residues. DNA of the CDR3: TGTGCCAGCAGCTTAGACCGACAGGGGGCCTATGGCTACACCTTC. Translation gives CASSLDRQGAYGYTF.

Notes on this clone: At one of its ends the junction is not consistent with the germline gene, which may arise from a read error. This CDR3 is also generated by other DNA sequences in the sample. The V call is TRBV5-6, the J call TRBJ2-7, with D tentatively TRBD2 (5 bases). The germline gives CDR1 SGHDT, CDR2 YYEEEE. The CDR3 sequence is 13 residues long. CDR3 sequence (DNA): TGTGCCAGCTTTTCAAACGGTGACTACGAACAGTACTTC. It specifies CASFSNGDYEQYF.

The chain carries TRBV7-2 and TRBJ1-5; no clear D. V lost 1 base and J lost 0, with 7 bases in between. The CDR3 is 15 residues long. Germline CDR1 SGHTA, CDR2 FQGNSA. The CDR3 protein is CASSLVPLSNQPQHF. The CDR3, as DNA: TGTGCCAGCAGCTTAGTTCCGCTTAGCAATCAGCCCCAGCATTTT.

The chain couples TRBV9 to TRBJ1-1; 7 positions match TRBD1. V lost 4 bases, J lost 4 bases, and 4 bases stayed unmatched. From germline, CDR1 is SGDLS and CDR2 YYNGEE. The CDR3 consists of 13 residues. The CDR3 region is CASSLTGATEAFF. CDR3 coding DNA: TGTGCCAGCAGCTTAACAGGGGCCACTGAAGCTTTCTTT. Supplemented by reference TRBV9 and TRBJ1-1, the full variable domain reads DSGVTQTPKHLITATGQRVTLRCSPRSGDLSVYWYQQSLDQGLQFLIQYYNGEERAKGNILERFSAQQFPDLHSELNLSSLELGDSALYFCASSLTGATEAFFGQGTRLTVV.

J is TRBJ2-3 and V is TRBV2; D gene uncertain. Germline V gene lookup returns CDR1 SNHLY and CDR2 FYNNEI. The CDR3 is made up of 11 amino acids. The V gene lost 3 bases and the J gene lost 7 bases, with 5 bases spanning the gap. The CDR3 region has the DNA TGTGCCAGCAGTGACTCCTATACGCAGTATTTT. Translation gives CASSDSYTQYF.

The genes are TRBV6-6 and TRBJ1-1, with D perhaps matching TRBD1 (5 bases). This CDR3 spans 15 amino acids. Germline values: CDR1 MNHNY, CDR2 SVGAGI (reference sequence). Trimming took off 4 bases at V and 0 bases at J, with 12 bases between the two ends. The CDR3 reads CASSWGGGMNTEAFF. CDR3 sequence (DNA): TGTGCCAGCAGTTGGGGGGGAGGAATGAACACTGAAGCTTTCTTT.